These T cell receptor beta chains were read from a single sample in a study of regulatory T cells in long-lasting Graves disease. MiXCR was run by TCRdb on the multiplex PCR reads, yielding one entry per CDR3 protein. The sample lists hundreds of thousands of distinct CDR3 sequences; less than 25% were seen once. This sample comprised peripheral blood mononuclear cells (PBMCs), obtained when the disease was refractory, from a patient treated with antithyroid drugs. The receptors come from a female donor with Graves disease. CDR3s include the opening cysteine and the closing phenylalanine or tryptophan. D genes are given only for firm matches. Only some rows state a clone size, as once, few, many or a class for expanded clones.

abundance,j_gene,d_gene,v_gene,CDR3aa,CDR3nt
many,TRBJ2-7,NA,TRBV27,CASSAAVTGPLYEQYF,TGTGCCAGCAGCGCAGCGGTTACAGGGCCCCTCTACGAGCAGTACTTC
NA,TRBJ2-1,TRBD2,TRBV7-9,CASSLGAGGGHNEQFF,TGTGCCAGCAGCTTAGGGGCGGGAGGCGGGCACAATGAGCAGTTCTTC
few,TRBJ2-2,NA,TRBV20-1,CSARGAGELFF,TGCAGTGCTAGGGGTGCCGGGGAGCTGTTTTTT
many,TRBJ2-4,TRBD1,TRBV2,CASRATGANKNIQYF,TGTGCCAGCAGGGCGACAGGGGCCAACAAAAACATTCAGTACTTC
NA,TRBJ2-5,NA,TRBV29-1,CSVKDTPIGTQYF,TGCAGCGTTAAGGACACACCCATAGGGACCCAGTACTTC
NA,TRBJ1-1,NA,TRBV10-2,CASSESSVGGEAFF,TGCGCCAGCAGTGAGTCGAGCGTGGGAGGGGAAGCTTTCTTT
many,TRBJ2-5,NA,TRBV12-3/TRBV12-4,CASQRGPEETQYF,TGTGCCAGTCAAAGGGGTCCTGAAGAGACCCAGTACTTC
many,TRBJ2-5,TRBD1,TRBV6-1,CASSRGWTGGEETQYF,TGTGCCAGCAGCCGGGGCTGGACAGGGGGCGAAGAGACCCAGTACTTC
many,TRBJ1-2,NA,TRBV28,CASSPGAAGYTF,TGTGCCAGCAGCCCAGGGGCTGCGGGCTACACCTTC
few,TRBJ2-2,NA,TRBV19,CASSETGNTGELFF,TGTGCCAGTTCAGAGACAGGGAACACCGGGGAGCTGTTTTTT
few,TRBJ1-5,NA,TRBV11-2,CASSLAGFNQPQHF,TGTGCCAGCAGCTTAGCAGGGTTCAATCAGCCCCAGCATTTT
NA,TRBJ1-1,NA,TRBV6-5,CASSYGGVYTEAFF,TGTGCCAGCAGTTACGGCGGGGTTTACACTGAAGCTTTCTTT
many,TRBJ1-2,NA,TRBV7-9,CASSWGRQENYGYTF,TGTGCCAGCAGCTGGGGTCGACAGGAAAACTATGGCTACACCTTC
many,TRBJ1-1,NA,TRBV28,CASSLFRGSITEAFF,TGTGCCAGCAGTTTATTTCGGGGAAGTATCACTGAAGCTTTCTTT
NA,TRBJ2-5,TRBD2,TRBV20-1,CSVLAGYQETQYF,TGCAGTGTACTAGCGGGGTACCAAGAGACCCAGTACTTC